What follows describes a single T cell receptor (beta chain). Its antigen specificity is not known. Base qualities are not provided; no much larger clone lies one nucleotide away. Systemically healthy Caucasian individuals from Russia, 35 to 50 in total and aged about 6 to 100 years, were included as donors. Each donor gave 8 to 10 milliliters of peripheral blood, drawn into EDTA-treated Vacutainer tubes. Ficoll-Paque density-gradient centrifugation was used to isolate PBMCs, with at least 6.5 million per sample. Trizol reagent was used to extract total RNA from PBMCs, with at least 6 micrograms per sample. Naive CD45RAhigh/CD27high T cell percentages were measured by flow cytometry on a PBMC aliquot from every donor. The library was made by 5' RACE. The data were produced on an Illumina HiSeq 2500. A second roughly 6 to 11 cycle PCR used a sample-barcoded 5' primer and a J-beta primer mix. A unique molecular identifier was introduced onto each TCR beta cDNA molecule by a template-switch 5' adaptor carrying 12 random nucleotides. Each sample yielded at least 3 million CDR3-containing paired-end reads. All of the RNA was converted into first-strand cDNA using the Mint cDNA synthesis kit, with a TRBC-specific oligonucleotide serving as the primer. Following uracil-DNA glycosylase treatment, all cDNA underwent a first 18-cycle PCR with the universal primers M1SS and BC2_uni_R. Per the source publication's procedure: Each sample was normalized by randomly selecting 1 million high-quality reads, each carrying a distinct molecular identifier. Reads with shared molecular identifiers were discarded instead of being binned into consensus sequences. CDR3 identification, clonotype clustering and error correction used MiTCR with a Q25 quality threshold and the strictest error-elimination algorithm. A nonparametric unseen species model using Euler transformation provided a lower-bound estimate of total TCR beta diversity. TCRdb handled the public reads itself, with Q25 trimming in fastp and clone calling in MiXCR, and kept productive beta chains. Rows with one shared CDR3 protein collapse into an entry with the most common genes and DNA. TCRdb's processing, not the authors', yielded these V and J calls. For this sample the table gives 1 million to 1.2 million distinct CDR3 sequences, of which around two fifths were detected only once. About an eighth of the sample lies in the top ten.

This entry belongs to a study of blood T cells in healthy people across ages (dated by TCRdb to the mid-2010s). About the investigation overall: Template switching captured roughly one uniquely barcoded TCR beta cDNA molecule per two T cells in model experiments. To track age-related changes in TCR beta repertoire diversity, the study relied on deep sequencing normalized with unique cDNA molecular identifiers. Four age groups were formed from the donors: young (average roughly 15 years), middle-aged (around 37), aged (around 62) and long-lived (approximately 78). To avoid experimental bias, donors of different ages were spread randomly across the sequencing lanes. The study analyzed two additional independent replicas of 1 million unique cDNA reads from the same blood draw for two donors, one aged 18 to 30 and one aged 80 or older. What the work shows at the level of the full study, not this receptor alone: The long-lived group showed more naive CD4+ T cells, fewer expanded clones and increased TCR diversity than the aged group, suggesting age selection. Since profiling was done on bulk unsorted PBMCs, naive and antigen-experienced compartments could not be conclusively compared. Because donor CMV infection status was unknown, age-related changes in expanded clonotypes were potentially confounded. Observed TCR beta diversity correlated strongly with the percentage of naive T cells measured by flow cytometry. Estimates of total diversity based on one million sequenced T cells were considered lower bounds and underestimates. As age increased, observed TCR beta diversity per million T cells dropped in a roughly linear way, and a significant reduction was already evident by age about 40.

Taken from cysteine to phenylalanine, the CDR3 has 14 residues. Just CDR3 DNA is preserved here, 42 bases in frame from base 1. The V and J ends are trimmed by 2 bases and 1 base, leaving 5 bases between them. For CDR1 and CDR2, the germline V gene lists SGHTA and FQGNSA. The receptor was derived from a man aged 18 to 30 in good health. In this chain, TRBV7-2 is recombined with TRBJ2-2; the D gene identity is not certain. Sequencing used blood. The DNA sequence follows: TGTGCCAGCAGCTTACACCAGAACACCGGGGAGCTGTTTTTT. Its protein is CASSLHQNTGELFF.